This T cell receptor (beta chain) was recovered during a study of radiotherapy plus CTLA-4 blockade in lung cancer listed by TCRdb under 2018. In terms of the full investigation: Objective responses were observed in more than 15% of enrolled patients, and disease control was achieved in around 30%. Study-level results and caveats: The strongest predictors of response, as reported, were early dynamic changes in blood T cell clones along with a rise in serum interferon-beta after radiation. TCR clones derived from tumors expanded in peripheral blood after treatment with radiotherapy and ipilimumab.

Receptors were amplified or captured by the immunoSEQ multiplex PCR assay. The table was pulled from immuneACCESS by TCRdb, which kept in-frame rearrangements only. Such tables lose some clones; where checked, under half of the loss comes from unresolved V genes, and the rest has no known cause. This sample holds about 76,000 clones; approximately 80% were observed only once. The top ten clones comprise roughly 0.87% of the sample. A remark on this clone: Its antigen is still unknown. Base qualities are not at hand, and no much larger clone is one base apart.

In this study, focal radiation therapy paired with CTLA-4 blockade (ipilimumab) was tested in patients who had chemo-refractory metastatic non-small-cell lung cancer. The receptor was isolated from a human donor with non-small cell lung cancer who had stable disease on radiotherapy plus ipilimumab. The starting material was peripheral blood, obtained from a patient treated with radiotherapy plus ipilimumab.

The DNA sequence is TGCGCCAGCAGCCAAGATAACGGGGGGGCCCTCGGGGAGCTGTTTTTT. This gives the protein CASSQDNGGALGELFF. The receptor chain draws on TRBV4-1 and TRBJ2-2; 8 central bases correspond to TRBD2. V has 0 bases trimmed and J has 7 bases trimmed; junction bases matching no gene number 7. CDR1 and CDR2 were assigned from the germline V gene as MGHRA and YSYEKL. Its CDR3 holds 16 amino acids, cysteine through phenylalanine. CDR3 DNA only is kept here, 48 bases in frame from base 1.